The present TCR beta chain was sequenced within a study of blood T cell repertoires in COVID-19. Looking at the study overall: Donors in the United States, Italy and Spain gave samples during acute or convalescent COVID-19. The cDNA or gDNA used as material had been derived from T cells, B-cell-depleted T cells, or PBMCs.

Assignment of participants to cohorts was predicated upon participant-reported clinical history. In the authors' methods: Estimation of nucleated cell counts was performed using reference gene primer amplification. The assay was immunoSEQ multiplex PCR, and TCRdb's table has in-frame clones only and misses some. V and J calls and clone size are given by that table; D and trimming were obtained from the DNA. The table lists around 250,000 clones, 91% of them singletons. The CDR3 consists of 15 residues. The germline CDR1 and CDR2 sequences are MGHRA and YSYEKL. V was clipped by 4 bases and J by 6 bases, with 13 bases between them.

The sample comprised PBMCs or T cells enriched from blood (not recorded which). This receptor was identified in a human donor in a cohort exposed to, infected with or recovered from COVID-19 (not recorded which). The donor label of this sample is uncertain. The genes are TRBV4-1 and TRBJ1-6; D is possibly TRBD1 (5 bases). CDR3 region: CASSPVGQRNSPLHF. In DNA form, the CDR3 reads TGCGCCAGCAGCCCCGTGGGGCAGCGTAATTCACCCCTCCACTTT.